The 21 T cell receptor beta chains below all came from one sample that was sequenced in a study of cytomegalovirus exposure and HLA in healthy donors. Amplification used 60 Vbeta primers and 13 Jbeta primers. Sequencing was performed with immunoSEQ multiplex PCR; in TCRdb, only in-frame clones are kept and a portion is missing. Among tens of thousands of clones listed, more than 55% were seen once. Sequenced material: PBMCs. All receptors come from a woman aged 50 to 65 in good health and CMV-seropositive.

CDR3 region: CAWRQRLNTEAFF. DNA for the CDR3: TGTGCCTGGAGGCAGCGGCTGAACACTGAAGCTTTCTTT. This chain joins TRBV30 and TRBJ1-1; D not resolved. The CDR3 spans 13 residues. The germline V gene encodes CDR1 GTSNPN and CDR2 SVGIG (reference sequence). The V gene lost 3 bases and the J gene lost 0 bases, with 8 bases spanning the gap.

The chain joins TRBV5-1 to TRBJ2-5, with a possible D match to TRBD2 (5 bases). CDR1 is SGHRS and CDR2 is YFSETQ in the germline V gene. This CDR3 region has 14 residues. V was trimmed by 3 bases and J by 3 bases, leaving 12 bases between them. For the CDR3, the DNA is TGCGCCAGCAGCTGGGGAGAGGGAAAAGAGACCCAGTACTTC. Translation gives CASSWGEGKETQYF.

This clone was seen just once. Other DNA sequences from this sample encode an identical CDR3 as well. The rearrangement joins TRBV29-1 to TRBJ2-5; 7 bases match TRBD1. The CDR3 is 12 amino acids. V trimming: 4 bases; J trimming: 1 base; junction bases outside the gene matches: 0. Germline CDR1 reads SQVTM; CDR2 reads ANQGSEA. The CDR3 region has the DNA TGCAGCGTTGGACAGGGCCAAGAGACCCAGTACTTC. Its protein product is CSVGQGQETQYF.

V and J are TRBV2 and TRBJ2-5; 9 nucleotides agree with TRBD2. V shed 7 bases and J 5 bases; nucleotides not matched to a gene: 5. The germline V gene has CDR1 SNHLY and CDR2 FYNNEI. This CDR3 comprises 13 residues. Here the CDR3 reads CASNGGGAETQYF. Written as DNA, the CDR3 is TGTGCCAGCAACGGCGGGGGGGCGGAGACCCAGTACTTC.

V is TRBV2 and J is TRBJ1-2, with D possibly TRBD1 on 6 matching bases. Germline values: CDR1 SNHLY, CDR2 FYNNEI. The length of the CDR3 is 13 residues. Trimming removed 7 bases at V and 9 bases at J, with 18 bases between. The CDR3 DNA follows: TGTGCCAGCACCCCACCCGGGCAGGGGAGCTACACCTTC. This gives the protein CASTPPGQGSYTF. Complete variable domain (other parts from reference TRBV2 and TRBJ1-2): EPEVTQTPSHQVTQMGQEVILRCVPISNHLYFYWYRQILGQKVEFLVSFYNNEISEKSEIFDDQFSVERPDGSNFTLKIRSTKLEDSAMYFCASTPPGQGSYTFGSGTRLTVV.

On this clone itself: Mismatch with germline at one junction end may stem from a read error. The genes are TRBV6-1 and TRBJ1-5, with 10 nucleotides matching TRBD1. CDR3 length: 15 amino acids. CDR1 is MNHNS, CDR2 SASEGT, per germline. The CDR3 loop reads CASREGTGDGQPQHF. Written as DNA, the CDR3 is TGTGCCAGCAGGGAAGGGACAGGGGACGGACAGCCCCAGCATTTT.

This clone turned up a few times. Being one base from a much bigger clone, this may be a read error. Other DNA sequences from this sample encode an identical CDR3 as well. CDR3 in DNA: TGTGCCAGCAGAATCATGCAGGGGGCCAACACTGAAGCTTTCTTT. Protein: CASRIMQGANTEAFF. This rearrangement joins TRBV6-1 to TRBJ1-1, with TRBD1 matching 8 bases. In germline, CDR1 is MNHNS, CDR2 SASEGT. The CDR3 is made up of 15 amino acids. The V gene end was trimmed by 6 bases and the J gene end by 2 bases; junction bases not matched to a gene: 8.

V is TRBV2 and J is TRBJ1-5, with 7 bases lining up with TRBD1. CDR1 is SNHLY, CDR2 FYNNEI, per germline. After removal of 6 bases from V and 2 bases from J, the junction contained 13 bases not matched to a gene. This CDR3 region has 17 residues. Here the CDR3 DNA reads TGTGCCAGCAGCCATAGCAGGGGGGATCCGGGCAATCAGCCCCAGCATTTT. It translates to CASSHSRGDPGNQPQHF.

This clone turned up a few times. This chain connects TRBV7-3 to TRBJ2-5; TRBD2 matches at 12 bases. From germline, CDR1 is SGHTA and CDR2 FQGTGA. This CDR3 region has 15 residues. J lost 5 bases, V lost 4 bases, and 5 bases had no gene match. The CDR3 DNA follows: TGTGCCAGCAGCTACGCTAGCGGGGGGGCTGAGACCCAGTACTTC. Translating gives CASSYASGGAETQYF.

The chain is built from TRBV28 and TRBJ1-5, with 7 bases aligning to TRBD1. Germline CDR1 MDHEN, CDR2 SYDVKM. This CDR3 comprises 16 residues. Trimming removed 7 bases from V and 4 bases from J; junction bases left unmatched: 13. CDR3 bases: TGTGCCAGCACACCCCTACAGGGGACTCCAAATCAGCCCCAGCATTTT. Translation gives CASTPLQGTPNQPQHF.

CDR3 sequence reads: CASSQDPTGRTGNTIYF. The CDR3, as DNA: TGCGCCAGCAGCCAGGACCCAACAGGGCGGACTGGAAACACCATATATTTT. The chain uses TRBV4-3 and TRBJ1-3, with TRBD1 as a possible D gene (6 bases). The CDR3 runs to 17 residues. Looked up from germline, CDR1 is LGHNA and CDR2 is YSLEER. The germline V and J ends were trimmed by 3 bases and 2 bases, with 17 bases remaining between them.

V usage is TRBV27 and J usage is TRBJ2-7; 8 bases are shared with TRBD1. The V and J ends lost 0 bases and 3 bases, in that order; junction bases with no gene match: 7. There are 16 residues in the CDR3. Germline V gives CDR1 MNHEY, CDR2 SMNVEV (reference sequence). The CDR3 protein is CASSLSWQGANYEQYF. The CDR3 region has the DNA TGTGCCAGCAGTTTATCTTGGCAGGGGGCGAACTACGAGCAGTACTTC.

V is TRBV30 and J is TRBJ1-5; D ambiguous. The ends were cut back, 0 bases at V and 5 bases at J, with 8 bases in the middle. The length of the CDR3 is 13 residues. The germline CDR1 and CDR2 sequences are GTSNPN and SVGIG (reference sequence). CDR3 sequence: CAWSVSGDQPQHF. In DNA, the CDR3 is TGTGCCTGGAGTGTATCCGGGGATCAGCCCCAGCATTTT.

CDR3 sequence: CASSERDSSGANVLTF. The DNA of the CDR3 is TGTGCCAGCAGTGAACGGGACAGCTCTGGGGCCAACGTCCTGACTTTC. The V and J genes are TRBV6-1 and TRBJ2-6; 7 bases align to TRBD1. The CDR3 contains 16 residues. J was trimmed by 0 bases and V by 2 bases; bases with no gene match: 1. Germline V lookup: CDR1 MNHNS, CDR2 SASEGT.

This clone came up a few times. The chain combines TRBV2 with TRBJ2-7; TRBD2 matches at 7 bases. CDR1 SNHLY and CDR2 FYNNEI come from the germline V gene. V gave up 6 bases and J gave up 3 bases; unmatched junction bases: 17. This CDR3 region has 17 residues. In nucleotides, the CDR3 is TGTGCCAGCAGGACTCAAACTGGGAGGGAGCGGCTCTACGAGCAGTACTTC. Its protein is CASRTQTGRERLYEQYF.

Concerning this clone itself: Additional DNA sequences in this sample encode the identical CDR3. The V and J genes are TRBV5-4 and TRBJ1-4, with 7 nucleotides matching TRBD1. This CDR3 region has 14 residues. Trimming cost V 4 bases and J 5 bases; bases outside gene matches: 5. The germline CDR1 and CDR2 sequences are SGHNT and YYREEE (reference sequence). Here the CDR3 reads CASSLDRANEKLFF. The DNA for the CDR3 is TGTGCCAGCAGCCTAGACAGGGCAAATGAAAAACTGTTTTTT.

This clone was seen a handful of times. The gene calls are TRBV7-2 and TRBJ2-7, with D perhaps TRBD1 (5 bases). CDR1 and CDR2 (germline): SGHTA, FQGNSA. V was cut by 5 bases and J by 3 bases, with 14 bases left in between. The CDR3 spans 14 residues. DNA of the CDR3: TGTGCCAGCAGCGGCGACAGTCTTCGCTACGAGCAGTACTTC. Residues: CASSGDSLRYEQYF.

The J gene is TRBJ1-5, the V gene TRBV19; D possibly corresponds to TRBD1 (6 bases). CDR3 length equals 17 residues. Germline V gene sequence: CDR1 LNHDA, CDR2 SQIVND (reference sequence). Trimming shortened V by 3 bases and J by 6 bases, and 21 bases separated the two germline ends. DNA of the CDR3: TGTGCCAGTAGTATTGCCCAGGGGCTACCTCGGGGTCAGCCCCAGCATTTT. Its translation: CASSIAQGLPRGQPQHF.

The CDR3 protein is CASSSPPGQGYEKLFF. CDR3 coding DNA: TGTGCCAGCAGTTCTCCCCCGGGACAGGGCTATGAAAAACTGTTTTTT. J is TRBJ1-4 and V is TRBV28; 9 bases map to TRBD1. Germline loops: CDR1 MDHEN, CDR2 SYDVKM. Losses at the gene ends were 4 bases for V and 6 bases for J; bases not matched to a gene: 9. CDR3 size: 16 residues.

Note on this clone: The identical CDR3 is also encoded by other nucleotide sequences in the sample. The CDR3: CASSEYYEQYF. CDR3 bases: TGTGCCAGCAGTGAATATTACGAGCAGTACTTC. J is TRBJ2-7 and V is TRBV2; D not certain. This CDR3 is 11 amino acids long. Germline assignment: CDR1 SNHLY and CDR2 FYNNEI. V was clipped by 2 bases and J by 4 bases, with 3 bases between them.

The CDR3 sequence: CASSFSGETYEQYF. The CDR3 region has the DNA TGTGCCAGCAGTTTTAGCGGGGAAACCTACGAGCAGTACTTC. The gene calls are TRBV27 and TRBJ2-7, with 8 positions matching TRBD2. V shed 3 bases and J 2 bases; nucleotides not matched to a gene: 3. CDR1 is MNHEY and CDR2 is SMNVEV in the germline V gene (reference sequence). The CDR3 totals 14 residues.